These T cell receptor beta chains were read from a single sample in a study of monozygotic twins with inflammatory bowel disease. TCRdb re-called the 5' RACE reads; every CDR3 protein appears as one record, without DNA. The table lists about 160,000 distinct CDR3 sequences. Material for sequencing was blood. The receptors stem from a human donor with ulcerative colitis or Crohn's disease, or a healthy co-twin of an affected twin (not recorded which). CDR3s include the opening cysteine and the closing phenylalanine or tryptophan.

v_call: TRBV6-5
j_call: TRBJ1-1
cdr3_aa: CASHRDWNTEAFF

v_call: TRBV4-3
j_call: TRBJ2-5
cdr3_aa: CASSQRAGAPDRETQYF

v_call: TRBV18
j_call: TRBJ2-3
cdr3_aa: CASSPRTEDTDTQYF

v_call: TRBV20-1
j_call: TRBJ2-3
cdr3_aa: CSARVAGTSEGTQYF

v_call: TRBV19
j_call: TRBJ2-7
cdr3_aa: CASSIARGIAYEQYF

v_call: TRBV4-3
j_call: TRBJ2-3
cdr3_aa: CASSRGTSGSAQDTQYF

v_call: TRBV12-3/TRBV12-4
j_call: TRBJ1-5
cdr3_aa: CASTITGTGDQPQHF

v_call: TRBV7-2
j_call: TRBJ2-7
cdr3_aa: CASSSPQGAGSYEQYF

v_call: TRBV2
j_call: TRBJ2-7
cdr3_aa: CATAMTGGTEQYF

v_call: TRBV5-4
j_call: TRBJ1-6
cdr3_aa: CASSFQGLDSPLHF

v_call: TRBV4-1
j_call: TRBJ2-3
cdr3_aa: CASSQLASSTDTQYF

v_call: TRBV5-1
j_call: TRBJ2-1
cdr3_aa: CASSQAGLALINEQFF

v_call: TRBV28
j_call: TRBJ2-5
cdr3_aa: CASSLTPEETQYF

v_call: TRBV6-7
j_call: TRBJ2-7
cdr3_aa: CASSHNPGLRYEQYF

v_call: TRBV5-1
j_call: TRBJ1-4
cdr3_aa: CASSPWQPNEKLFF

v_call: TRBV5-1
j_call: TRBJ1-2
cdr3_aa: CASSPILSGSRRDGYTF

v_call: TRBV5-6
j_call: TRBJ1-2
cdr3_aa: CASSMGQGDGYTF

v_call: TRBV20-1
j_call: TRBJ1-2
cdr3_aa: CSASWTGRYGYTF

v_call: TRBV20-1
j_call: TRBJ2-5
cdr3_aa: CSAETGVQETQYF

v_call: TRBV30
j_call: TRBJ1-1
cdr3_aa: CAWRPGARAEAFF

v_call: TRBV5-6
j_call: TRBJ2-7
cdr3_aa: CASSLFAGLGEQYF

v_call: TRBV12-3/TRBV12-4
j_call: TRBJ2-5
cdr3_aa: CASSLRGTPQETQYF

v_call: TRBV15
j_call: TRBJ1-6
cdr3_aa: CATSRTAAGRSPLHF

v_call: TRBV2
j_call: TRBJ2-7
cdr3_aa: CASSDYPSSPYEQYF

v_call: TRBV12-3/TRBV12-4
j_call: TRBJ1-3
cdr3_aa: CASTAAGFGNTIYF

v_call: TRBV7-2
j_call: TRBJ2-7
cdr3_aa: CASSPRPYVQYF

v_call: TRBV18
j_call: TRBJ1-2
cdr3_aa: CASSPSPGQPYGYTF

v_call: TRBV7-3
j_call: TRBJ2-3
cdr3_aa: CASSTKGPPDTQYF

v_call: TRBV28
j_call: TRBJ2-7
cdr3_aa: CASSFDRAYEQYF

v_call: TRBV18
j_call: TRBJ1-5
cdr3_aa: CASSPNWSNQPQHF

v_call: TRBV7-9
j_call: TRBJ2-2
cdr3_aa: CASSPRTSGTTGELFF

v_call: TRBV20-1
j_call: TRBJ2-5
cdr3_aa: CSARRGQETQYF

v_call: TRBV9
j_call: TRBJ2-2
cdr3_aa: CASSIQGAGELFF

v_call: TRBV5-1
j_call: TRBJ2-1
cdr3_aa: CASSSPGLAGRNEQFF

v_call: TRBV6-5
j_call: TRBJ2-3
cdr3_aa: CASSYSRGTSTDTQYF

v_call: TRBV18
j_call: TRBJ1-6
cdr3_aa: CASSLDKSPLHF

v_call: TRBV5-6
j_call: TRBJ1-6
cdr3_aa: CASSWKQGDGNSPLHF

v_call: TRBV7-2
j_call: TRBJ2-1
cdr3_aa: CASTPVRSSYNEQFF

v_call: TRBV27
j_call: TRBJ1-4
cdr3_aa: CASSTRTGANEKLFF

v_call: TRBV20-1
j_call: TRBJ2-1
cdr3_aa: CSARDWVAGGFEQFF

v_call: TRBV7-8
j_call: TRBJ1-4
cdr3_aa: CASSKPIFSTNEKLFF